These T cell receptor beta chains were read from a single sample in a study of blood T cells in healthy people across ages. TCRdb analysed the 5' RACE reads with MiXCR anew, one entry per CDR3 protein. This repertoire shows about 900,000 distinct CDR3 sequences, around 49% found once; its top ten account for about an eighth. Sequences were obtained from blood. Receptors originate from a man aged 25-45 years in good health. CDR3s include the opening cysteine and the closing phenylalanine or tryptophan. Fields, in order: D gene, CDR3 length, clone size, J gene, V gene, CDR3 protein, CDR3 DNA. D genes are given only for firm matches. Clone size is stated in some rows and not others, as once, few, many or a class when expanded.

>TRBD2|17|.|TRBJ2-3|TRBV4-1
CASSQDPSGGNADTQYF
TGCGCCAGCAGCCAAGATCCCAGCGGGGGGAACGCAGATACGCAGTATTTT
>.|11|few|TRBJ1-1|TRBV5-1
CASGESRGTFF
TGCGCCAGCGGTGAATCACGCGGGACTTTCTTT
>.|12|.|TRBJ1-2|TRBV12-3/TRBV12-4
CASRQLNYGYTF
TGTGCCAGCAGACAGTTAAACTATGGCTACACCTTC
>TRBD2|13|.|TRBJ2-5|TRBV27
CASIETSGYRQYF
TGTGCCAGCATCGAGACTAGCGGATATCGGCAGTACTTC
>TRBD2|15|.|TRBJ2-1|TRBV4-2
CASSQDRGGYNEQFF
TGTGCCAGCAGCCAAGATCGGGGGGGCTACAATGAGCAGTTCTTC
>TRBD2|16|.|TRBJ2-1|TRBV7-8
CASSLGSLAGPNEQFF
TGTGCCAGCAGCTTAGGGTCCTTAGCGGGGCCTAATGAGCAGTTCTTC
>.|15|.|TRBJ2-7|TRBV4-1
CASSHDSQGGYEQYF
TGCGCCAGCAGCCATGACTCCCAGGGGGGCTACGAGCAGTACTTC
>TRBD2|14|.|TRBJ2-1|TRBV3-1
CASSPGEGQREQFF
TGTGCCAGCAGCCCCGGGGAGGGTCAGCGGGAGCAGTTCTTC
>.|16|.|TRBJ1-2|TRBV7-2
CASSLVWRPDDYGYTF
TGTGCCAGCAGCTTAGTTTGGAGGCCTGACGACTATGGCTACACCTTC
>.|13|few|TRBJ2-7|TRBV20-1
CSARAGRDYEQYF
TGCAGTGCTAGAGCTGGCAGGGACTACGAGCAGTACTTC
>.|18|.|TRBJ2-1|TRBV4-2
CASSQVPGGASSYNEQFF
TGTGCCAGCAGCCAAGTTCCCGGCGGGGCGAGCTCCTACAATGAGCAGTTCTTC
>.|14|.|TRBJ2-1|TRBV7-8
CASSLPPGGKEQFF
TGTGCCAGCAGCTTACCCCCAGGGGGGAAGGAGCAGTTCTTC
>TRBD1|14|.|TRBJ2-7|TRBV9
CASSEQGVSYEQYF
TGTGCCAGCAGTGAGCAGGGGGTTTCCTACGAGCAGTACTTC
>.|13|few|TRBJ2-7|TRBV14
CASSQETFYEQYF
TGTGCCAGCAGCCAAGAGACGTTCTACGAGCAGTACTTC
>.|13|few|TRBJ1-2|TRBV3-1
CASSQEETNGYTF
TGTGCCAGCAGCCAAGAGGAGACAAATGGCTACACCTTC
>TRBD1|15|.|TRBJ2-7|TRBV28
CARSLNRQGTYEQYF
TGTGCCCGCAGTTTAAACCGACAGGGAACCTACGAGCAGTACTTC
>TRBD2|17|.|TRBJ2-4|TRBV27
CASSLSTSGRPINEQYF
TGTGCCAGCAGTTTATCTACTAGCGGGAGGCCCATAAATGAGCAGTACTTC
>.|20|.|TRBJ2-2|TRBV29-1
CSVEMKSQDSDHDGVGELFF
TGCAGCGTTGAAATGAAATCCCAGGACAGTGATCACGACGGTGTCGGGGAGCTGTTTTTT
>.|15|.|TRBJ2-3|TRBV12-3/TRBV12-4
CASSGGRFGSDTQYF
TGTGCCAGCAGTGGAGGGAGATTTGGGTCAGATACGCAGTATTTT
>.|14|.|TRBJ2-5|TRBV7-2
CASSLEPGVRSQYF
TGTGCCAGCAGCTTAGAACCCGGAGTGAGGTCCCAGTACTTC
>TRBD2|15|.|TRBJ2-7|TRBV4-1
CASSQASGDLYEQYF
TGCGCCAGCAGCCAAGCTAGCGGGGATTTGTACGAGCAGTACTTC
>TRBD1|16|.|TRBJ1-5|TRBV20-1
CSARAGTGGRNQPQHF
TGCAGTGCGCGGGCCGGGACAGGGGGACGCAATCAGCCCCAGCATTTT
>.|14|.|TRBJ2-5|TRBV30
CAWRRRQAEETQYF
TGTGCCTGGAGGCGACGGCAAGCGGAAGAGACCCAGTACTTC
>TRBD2|14|few|TRBJ2-1|TRBV10-3
CAISPSGGAYEQFF
TGTGCCATCAGTCCTAGCGGGGGGGCGTATGAGCAGTTCTTC
>.|11|.|TRBJ1-6|TRBV20-1
CSAIHSPHLHF
TGCAGTGCTATACATTCACCCCACCTCCACTTT
>.|14|few|TRBJ2-7|TRBV20-1
CSARDQGGPYEQYF
TGCAGTGCTAGAGATCAGGGGGGGCCTTACGAGCAGTACTTC
>.|14|.|TRBJ2-1|TRBV27
CASISGTAGNEQFF
TGTGCCAGCATTTCGGGGACCGCGGGCAATGAGCAGTTCTTC
>TRBD1|15|.|TRBJ1-2|TRBV10-3
CAISESTGPRLGYTF
TGTGCCATCAGTGAGTCGACAGGGCCCCGACTGGGCTACACCTTC
>.|15|few|TRBJ2-1|TRBV9
CASSTTDWDLDEQFF
TGTGCCAGCAGCACCACGGACTGGGATTTGGATGAGCAGTTCTTC
>.|13|.|TRBJ1-6|TRBV4-1
CASREVGNSPLHF
TGCGCCAGCCGAGAGGTTGGTAATTCACCCCTCCACTTT
>TRBD2|15|.|TRBJ2-5|TRBV28
CASSPSGGSYNEQYF
TGTGCCAGCAGTCCTAGCGGGGGATCTTACAATGAGCAGTACTTC
>.|12|.|TRBJ1-1|TRBV29-1
CSVVEYGAEAFF
TGCAGCGTTGTAGAATACGGGGCTGAAGCTTTCTTT
>TRBD1|13|few|TRBJ1-4|TRBV7-2
CASSSDRAEKLFF
TGTGCCAGCAGCTCGGACAGGGCTGAAAAACTGTTTTTT
>.|13|few|TRBJ1-6|TRBV25-1
CASSDRGNSPLHF
TGTGCCAGCAGTGACAGGGGTAATTCACCCCTCCACTTT
>TRBD2|15|.|TRBJ2-7|TRBV15
CATSRSRLASVEQYF
TGTGCCACCAGCAGATCAAGACTAGCTTCGGTCGAGCAGTACTTC
>.|13|few|TRBJ1-2|TRBV28
CASSLSGGNGYTF
TGTGCCAGCAGTTTATCGGGGGGCAATGGCTACACCTTC
>TRBD1|17|few|TRBJ1-6|TRBV6-5
CASSYPGTGQYNSPLHF
TGTGCCAGCAGTTACCCAGGGACAGGGCAATATAATTCACCCCTCCACTTT
>.|13|.|TRBJ1-2|TRBV27
CASSNRENYDYTF
TGTGCCAGCAGCAACAGGGAAAACTATGACTACACCTTC
>TRBD1|16|few|TRBJ2-1|TRBV4-1
CASSQGQGELYNEQFF
TGCGCCAGCAGCCAAGGACAGGGTGAACTTTACAATGAGCAGTTCTTC
>.|16|.|TRBJ2-7|TRBV6-5
CASSSAGTQHSYEQYF
TGTGCCAGCAGTTCAGCCGGGACACAGCACTCCTACGAGCAGTACTTC
>TRBD1|16|.|TRBJ2-1|TRBV5-1
CASSLAGQGVLNEQFF
TGCGCCAGCAGCTTGGCTGGTCAGGGGGTACTCAATGAGCAGTTCTTC
>TRBD1|15|.|TRBJ1-2|TRBV27
CASSLFTGGGYGYTF
TGTGCCAGCAGTTTGTTTACAGGGGGCGGCTATGGCTACACCTTC
>.|14|.|TRBJ1-2|TRBV18
CASSPPGGGTSYTF
TGTGCCAGCTCACCGCCCGGCGGAGGGACGAGCTACACCTTC